The 17 T cell receptor beta chains given below trace back to one sample, sequenced in a study of molecular identifiers for immune sequencing clone quantification. TCRdb re-called the PCR reads with MiXCR, one entry per CDR3 protein. The repertoire holds 60,000 to 70,000 distinct CDR3 sequences, with approximately 18% as singletons. Sequences were obtained from naive CD8+ T cells from blood, with Jurkat cell RNA spiked in. Indicated subset: FACS-sorted CD8+CD4-CCR7+CD45RA+ naive T cells. All receptors come from a human donor in good health. Some libraries in this study had Jurkat cell RNA spiked in.

This clonotype was seen at least ten times. CDR3 residues: CASSISWQGTYEQYF. CDR3 DNA sequence: TGTGCCAGTAGTATATCATGGCAGGGGACCTACGAGCAGTACTTC. The chain combines TRBV19 with TRBJ2-7; maybe TRBD1 (6 bases). Trimming stripped 2 bases from V and 2 bases from J, with 13 bases between. CDR3 length: 15 amino acids. From germline, CDR1 is LNHDA and CDR2 SQIVND (reference sequence).

Comment on this clonotype: A clone one base away is much larger, so this may be a read error. The V and J genes are TRBV30 and TRBJ2-3, with TRBD1 identical over 7 bases. This CDR3 spans 15 amino acids. The germline V gene has CDR1 GTSNPN and CDR2 SVGIG (reference sequence). With 2 bases clipped from V and 0 bases from J, the junction kept 5 bases outside the gene matches. DNA of the CDR3: TGTGCCTGGAGTTCTAGACAGGGCAGCACAGATACGCAGTATTTT. Amino acid sequence: CAWSSRQGSTDTQYF.

This clonotype was seen ten or more times. This chain links TRBV5-4 with TRBJ2-7, with D tentatively TRBD2 (5 bases). This CDR3 has 14 amino acids. Trimming took 4 bases from V and 2 from J, leaving 13 bases between them. CDR1 SGHNT and CDR2 YYREEE come from the germline V gene (reference sequence). CDR3 protein: CASSTRGQTYEQYF. CDR3 bases: TGTGCCAGCAGCACCAGAGGGCAAACCTACGAGCAGTACTTC.

As regards this clonotype: A much larger clone sits a single nucleotide away, making a read error possible. The genes are TRBV2 and TRBJ2-3; TRBD1 is a possible D gene (6 bases). CDR3 length equals 17 residues. Germline CDR1 reads SNHLY; CDR2 reads FYNNEI. Trimming removed 6 bases from V and 0 bases from J, with 19 bases in between. The CDR3 DNA follows: TGTGCCAGCAGCAGAACCCCGCGACAGGTTAGCACAGATACGCAGTATTTT. Translation gives CASSRTPRQVSTDTQYF.

This clonotype was recorded at least ten times. This chain uses TRBV10-1 with TRBJ2-1; 14 positions match TRBD2. The CDR3 has 15 amino acids. V dropped 3 bases and J dropped 7; count of bases not matched to a gene: 2. Germline V gives CDR1 WNHNN, CDR2 SYGVQD (reference sequence). DNA of the CDR3: TGCGCCAGCAGTGAAGGGACTAGCGGGAGAAATGAGCAGTTCTTC. Amino acids: CASSEGTSGRNEQFF.

At least ten counts were recorded for this clonotype. The rearrangement joins TRBV5-1 to TRBJ2-1; D call uncertain. The germline V and J ends were trimmed by 4 bases and 3 bases, with 5 bases remaining between them. CDR3 size: 12 residues. Germline lookup yields CDR1 SGHRS and CDR2 YFSETQ. The CDR3 DNA is TGCGCCAGCAGCGGCAGCTACAATGAGCAGTTCTTC. Its protein product is CASSGSYNEQFF. Full variable domain (outside the CDR3, taken from reference TRBV5-1 and TRBJ2-1): KAGVTQTPRYLIKTRGQQVTLSCSPISGHRSVSWYQQTPGQGLQFLFEYFSETQRNKGNFPGRFSGRQFSNSRSEMNVSTLELGDSALYLCASSGSYNEQFFGPGTRLTVL.

This clonotype was seen ten or more times. This rearrangement joins TRBV28 to TRBJ2-6, with 10 bases lining up with TRBD1. J gave up 0 bases and V 7 bases, and 15 bases lay outside the gene matches. CDR1 and CDR2 (germline): MDHEN, SYDVKM. This CDR3 region has 20 residues. The CDR3 sequence: CASTPSGTGDPNSGANVLTF. The CDR3 DNA follows: TGTGCCAGCACCCCAAGCGGGACAGGGGATCCCAACTCTGGGGCCAACGTCCTGACTTTC.

By share, this clonotype counts as medium-sized. The chain couples TRBV4-3 to TRBJ2-6; possible D gene TRBD2, 5 bases. This CDR3 is 18 amino acids long. Looked up from germline, CDR1 is LGHNA and CDR2 is YSLEER. The ends were cut back, 0 bases at V and 2 bases at J, with 14 bases in the middle. Here the CDR3 reads CASSQDYEGFPGANVLTF. DNA of the CDR3: TGCGCCAGCAGCCAAGATTACGAGGGATTCCCTGGGGCCAACGTCCTGACTTTC.

Ten or more counts support this clonotype. V gene TRBV4-2 combines with J gene TRBJ2-1; D perhaps matches TRBD2 (5 bases). The CDR3 length is 14 residues. Per the germline V gene, CDR1 is LGHNA and CDR2 is YNFKEQ. V lost 0 bases to trimming and J lost 13 bases, with 16 bases between them. The CDR3 DNA reads as TGTGCCAGCAGCCAAGAGGGAACCGGGGTTGAACAGTTCTTC. The encoded protein is CASSQEGTGVEQFF.

Details on this clonotype: One base away lies a much larger clone, so this may be a sequencing read error. CDR3 nucleotide sequence: TGTGTCAGCAGTGATCGCCGGACAGGATCTTCCTACGAGCAGTACTTC. Translating gives CVSSDRRTGSSYEQYF. The V call is TRBV25-1, the J call TRBJ2-7; 7 bases align to TRBD1. This CDR3 is 16 amino acids long. Looked up from germline, CDR1 is MGHDK and CDR2 is SYGVNS.

As concerns this clonotype: This CDR3 fails to terminate in the conserved phenylalanine or tryptophan, so it likely reflects a read error. V usage is TRBV7-6 and J usage is TRBJ2-1; D is unclear. The germline CDR1 and CDR2 sequences are SGHVS and FNYEAQ. The CDR3 is 14 residues long. V was trimmed by 0 bases and J by 9 bases, leaving 12 bases between them. DNA for the CDR3: TGTGCCAGCAGCTTAGCGCAAGTTACTGGTGAGCAGTTCCTC. Its protein is CASSLAQVTGEQFL.

Many counts were recorded for this clonotype. The chain is built from TRBV20-1 and TRBJ2-7; tentatively, D is TRBD2 (5 bases). Germline V lookup: CDR1 DFQATT, CDR2 SNEGSKA (reference sequence). V gave up 6 bases and J gave up 3 bases, with 15 bases separating them. The CDR3 extends over 13 amino acids. The CDR3 sequence: CSASSGDNYEQYF. For the CDR3, the DNA is TGCAGTGCCAGCAGCGGAGATAACTACGAGCAGTACTTC.

Points on this clonotype: The junction shows a germline mismatch at one end, possibly a read error. This chain connects TRBV12-3 or TRBV12-4 to TRBJ2-2; maybe TRBD2 (5 bases). The CDR3 is 13 residues long. The CDR3 loop is CASSPTSTGELLF. The CDR3 nucleotides are TGTGCCAGCAGTCCAACTTCTACCGGGGAGCTGCTTTTT.

In its sample, this clonotype was seen many times. The J gene is TRBJ2-3, the V gene TRBV11-3, with D tentatively TRBD2 (5 bases). The germline CDR1 and CDR2 sequences are SGHNT and YENEEA. Trimming took off 5 bases at V and 0 bases at J, with 21 bases between the two ends. This CDR3 is built from 18 residues. The CDR3 bases are TGTGCCAGCAGCAAAAGATTCGGACTCGACACTAGCACAGATACGCAGTATTTT. It specifies CASSKRFGLDTSTDTQYF.

In this sample, this clonotype turned up a few times. The rearrangement links TRBV27 to TRBJ1-5; D perhaps matches TRBD1 (5 bases). Germline assignment: CDR1 MNHEY and CDR2 SMNVEV (reference sequence). The CDR3 consists of 14 residues. Trimming removed 6 bases from V and 3 bases from J, with 12 bases in between. The CDR3 sequence is CASSVGQYNQPQHF. CDR3 nucleotides: TGTGCCAGCAGCGTAGGACAATACAATCAGCCCCAGCATTTT.

This clonotype was seen more than once but under ten times. The chain is built from TRBV21-1 and TRBJ1-1. TRBV21-1 is an annotated pseudogene. The CDR3 covers 13 residues. The CDR3 here is CASSKSVNTEAFF. In nucleotides, the CDR3 is TGTGCCAGCAGCAAATCGGTGAACACTGAAGCTTTCTTT.

This clonotype has ten or more counts. The chain has TRBV27 and TRBJ1-5; D remains ambiguous. Trimming left V 5 bases short and J 0 bases short, with 11 bases between. The CDR3 consists of 15 residues. Germline V gene lookup returns CDR1 MNHEY and CDR2 SMNVEV (reference sequence). CDR3 DNA sequence: TGTGCCAGCAGTCCCGGACTCCTTAGCAATCAGCCCCAGCATTTT. It translates to CASSPGLLSNQPQHF.